This T cell receptor (beta chain) was captured by sequencing in a study of Graves' ophthalmopathy and Graves' hyperthyroidism. This clonotype was seen many times. The antigen is unknown. Lactation, pregnancy, uncontrolled infections and other autoimmune diseases were all grounds for excluding patients. Diagnosis used clinical symptoms, serum thyroxine, TRAb, thyroid ultrasound and orbital computed tomography. RNA transcripts yielded amplified TCR beta CDR3 regions. RT-PCR with HTBI primers came first, then second-round multiplex PCR. One entry per CDR3 protein, called by TCRdb with MiXCR from the multiplex PCR reads. The data contain around 470,000 distinct CDR3 sequences, about an eighth of them seen just once; the ten biggest clones take up about a tenth. Points from the study as a whole: Distinction of ophthalmopathy from stable hyperthyroidism by a 13-signature model reached roughly 85% sensitivity and about 80% specificity. The blood repertoire also included most expanded thyroid clonotypes above 0.001 frequency.

Germline V gene sequence: CDR1 LGHDT, CDR2 YNNKEL (reference sequence). The CDR3 has 16 amino acids. The J segment lost 1 base and the V segment lost 2 bases, leaving 4 bases of the junction unmatched. Source material: blood. The chain links TRBV3-1 to TRBJ1-3; 8 bases fit TRBD1. The TCR originated in a woman under 40 with Graves' ophthalmopathy. Here the CDR3 reads CASSQSYRGSGNTIYF. The CDR3 nucleotides are TGTGCCAGCAGCCAATCGTACAGGGGGTCTGGAAACACCATATATTTT.